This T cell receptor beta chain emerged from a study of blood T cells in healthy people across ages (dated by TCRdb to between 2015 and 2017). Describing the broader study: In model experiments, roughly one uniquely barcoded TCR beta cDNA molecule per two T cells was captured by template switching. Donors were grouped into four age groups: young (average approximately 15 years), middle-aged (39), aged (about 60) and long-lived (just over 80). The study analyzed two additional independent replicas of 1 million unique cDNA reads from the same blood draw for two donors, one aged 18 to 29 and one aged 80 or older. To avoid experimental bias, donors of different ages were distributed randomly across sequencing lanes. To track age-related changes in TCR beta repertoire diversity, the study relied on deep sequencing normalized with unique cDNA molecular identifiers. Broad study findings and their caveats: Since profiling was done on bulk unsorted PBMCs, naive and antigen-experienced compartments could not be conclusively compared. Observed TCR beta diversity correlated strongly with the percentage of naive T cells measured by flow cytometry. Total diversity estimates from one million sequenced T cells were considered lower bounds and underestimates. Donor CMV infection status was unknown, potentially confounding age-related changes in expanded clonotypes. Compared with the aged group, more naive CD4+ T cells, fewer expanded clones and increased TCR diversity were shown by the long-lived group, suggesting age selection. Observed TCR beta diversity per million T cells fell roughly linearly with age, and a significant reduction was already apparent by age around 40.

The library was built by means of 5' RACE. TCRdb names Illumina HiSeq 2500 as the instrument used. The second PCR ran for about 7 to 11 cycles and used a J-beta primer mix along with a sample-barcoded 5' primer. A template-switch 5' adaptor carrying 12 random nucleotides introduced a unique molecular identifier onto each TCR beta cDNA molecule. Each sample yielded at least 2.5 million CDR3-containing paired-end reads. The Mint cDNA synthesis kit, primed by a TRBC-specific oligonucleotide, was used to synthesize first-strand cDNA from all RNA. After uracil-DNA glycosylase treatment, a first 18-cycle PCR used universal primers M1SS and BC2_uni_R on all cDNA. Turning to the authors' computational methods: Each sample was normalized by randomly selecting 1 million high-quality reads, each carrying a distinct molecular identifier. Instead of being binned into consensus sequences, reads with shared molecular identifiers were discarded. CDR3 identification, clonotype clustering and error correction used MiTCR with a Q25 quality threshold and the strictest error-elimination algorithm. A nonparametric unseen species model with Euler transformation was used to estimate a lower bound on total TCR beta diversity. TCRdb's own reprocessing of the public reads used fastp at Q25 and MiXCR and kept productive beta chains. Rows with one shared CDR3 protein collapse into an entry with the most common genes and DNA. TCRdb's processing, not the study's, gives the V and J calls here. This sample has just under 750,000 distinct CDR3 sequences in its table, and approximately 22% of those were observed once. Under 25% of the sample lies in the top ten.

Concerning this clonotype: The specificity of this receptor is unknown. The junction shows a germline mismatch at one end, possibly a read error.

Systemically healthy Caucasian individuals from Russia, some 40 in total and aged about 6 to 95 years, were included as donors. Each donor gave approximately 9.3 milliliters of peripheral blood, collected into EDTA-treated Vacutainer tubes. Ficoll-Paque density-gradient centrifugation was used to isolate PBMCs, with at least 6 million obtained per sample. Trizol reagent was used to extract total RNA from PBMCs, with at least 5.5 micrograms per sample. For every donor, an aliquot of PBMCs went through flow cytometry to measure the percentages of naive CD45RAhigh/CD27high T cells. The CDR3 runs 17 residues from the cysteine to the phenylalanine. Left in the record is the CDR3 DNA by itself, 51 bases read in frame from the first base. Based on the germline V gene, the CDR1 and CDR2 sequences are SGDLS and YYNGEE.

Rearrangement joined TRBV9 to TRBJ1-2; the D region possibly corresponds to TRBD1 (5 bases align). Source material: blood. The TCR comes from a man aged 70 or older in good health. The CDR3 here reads CASSVGVSRAGLSGCTF. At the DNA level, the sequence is TGTGCCAGCAGCGTAGGAGTAAGCAGGGCGGGTTTGAGTGGCTGCACCTTC. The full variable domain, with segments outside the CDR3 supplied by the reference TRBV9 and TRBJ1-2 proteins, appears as DSGVTQTPKHLITATGQRVTLRCSPRSGDLSVYWYQQSLDQGLQFLIQYYNGEERAKGNILERFSAQQFPDLHSELNLSSLELGDSALYFCASSVGVSRAGLSGCTFGSGTRLTVV.